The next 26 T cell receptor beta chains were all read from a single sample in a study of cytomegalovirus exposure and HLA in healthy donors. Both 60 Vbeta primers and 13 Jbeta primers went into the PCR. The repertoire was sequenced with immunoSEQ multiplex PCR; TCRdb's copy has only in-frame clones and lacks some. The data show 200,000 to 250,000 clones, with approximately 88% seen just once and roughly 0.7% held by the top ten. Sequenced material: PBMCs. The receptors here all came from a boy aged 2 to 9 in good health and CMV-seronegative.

This CDR3 is CSARLAGPTDTQYF. DNA of the CDR3: TGCAGCGCACGACTAGCGGGACCCACAGATACGCAGTATTTT. The chain uses TRBV29-1 and TRBJ2-3, with 11 bases that match TRBD2. In germline, CDR1 is SQVTM, CDR2 ANQGSEA. The CDR3 has 14 residues. V was clipped by 7 bases and J by 2 bases; unmatched bases: 5.

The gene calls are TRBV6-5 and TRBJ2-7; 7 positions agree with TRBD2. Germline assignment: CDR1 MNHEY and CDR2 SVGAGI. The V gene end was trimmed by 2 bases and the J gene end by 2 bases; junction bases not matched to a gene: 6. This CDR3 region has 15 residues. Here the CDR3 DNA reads TGTGCCAGCAGTTACCCGGGACTACCCACCTACGAGCAGTACTTC. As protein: CASSYPGLPTYEQYF.

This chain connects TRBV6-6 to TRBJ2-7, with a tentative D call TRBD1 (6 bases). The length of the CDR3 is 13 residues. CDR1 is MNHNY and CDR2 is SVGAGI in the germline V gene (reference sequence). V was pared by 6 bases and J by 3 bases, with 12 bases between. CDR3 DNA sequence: TGTGCCAGCAGATCGGACAGTTACTACGAGCAGTACTTC. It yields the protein CASRSDSYYEQYF.

DNA of the CDR3: TGTGCCAGCATCGACAGGGGTAACAATGAGCAGTTCTTC. It encodes CASIDRGNNEQFF. This sequence joins TRBV5-5 and TRBJ2-1; 8 bases align to TRBD1. Per germline, CDR1 SGHKS and CDR2 YYEKEE (reference sequence). The length of the CDR3 is 13 residues. V shed 6 bases and J 5 bases; nucleotides not matched to a gene: 4.

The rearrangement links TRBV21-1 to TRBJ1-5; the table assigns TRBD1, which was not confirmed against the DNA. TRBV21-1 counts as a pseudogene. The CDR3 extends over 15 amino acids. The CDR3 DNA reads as TGTGCCAGCAGCCGGGACAGGGGAAGAAGTCAGCCCCAGCATTTT. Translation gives CASSRDRGRSQPQHF.

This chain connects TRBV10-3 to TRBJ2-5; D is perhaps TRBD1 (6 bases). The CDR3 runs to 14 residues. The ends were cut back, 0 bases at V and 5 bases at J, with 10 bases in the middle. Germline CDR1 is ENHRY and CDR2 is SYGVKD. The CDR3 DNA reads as TGTGCCATCAGTGAGTCTACAGGGTCGGAGACCCAGTACTTC. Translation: CAISESTGSETQYF.

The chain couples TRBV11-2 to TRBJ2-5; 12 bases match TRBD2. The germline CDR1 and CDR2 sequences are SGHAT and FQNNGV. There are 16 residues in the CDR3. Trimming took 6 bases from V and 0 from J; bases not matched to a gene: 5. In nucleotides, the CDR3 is TGTGCCAGCAGGTGGACTAGCGGGACCTACCAAGAGACCCAGTACTTC. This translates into CASRWTSGTYQETQYF.

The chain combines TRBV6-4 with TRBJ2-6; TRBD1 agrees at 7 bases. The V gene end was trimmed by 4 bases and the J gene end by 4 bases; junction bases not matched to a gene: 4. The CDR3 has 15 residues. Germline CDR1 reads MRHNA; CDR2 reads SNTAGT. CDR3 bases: TGTGCCAGCAGTGCCGAGGGGGCCGGGGCCAACGTCCTGACTTTC. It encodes CASSAEGAGANVLTF.

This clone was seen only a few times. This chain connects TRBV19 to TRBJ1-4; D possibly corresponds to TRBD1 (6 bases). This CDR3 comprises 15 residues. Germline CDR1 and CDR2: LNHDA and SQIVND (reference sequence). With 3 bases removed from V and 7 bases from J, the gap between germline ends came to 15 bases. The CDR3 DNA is TGTGCCAGTAGTATTCCAGGACAGAACTTTGAAAAACTGTTTTTT. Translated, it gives CASSIPGQNFEKLFF.

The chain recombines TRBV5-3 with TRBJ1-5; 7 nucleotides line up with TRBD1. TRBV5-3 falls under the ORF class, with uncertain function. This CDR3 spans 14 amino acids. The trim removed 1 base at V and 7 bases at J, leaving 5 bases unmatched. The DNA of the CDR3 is TGTGCCAGAAGCTTGTACAGGGGAGACCAGCCCCAGCATTTT. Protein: CARSLYRGDQPQHF.

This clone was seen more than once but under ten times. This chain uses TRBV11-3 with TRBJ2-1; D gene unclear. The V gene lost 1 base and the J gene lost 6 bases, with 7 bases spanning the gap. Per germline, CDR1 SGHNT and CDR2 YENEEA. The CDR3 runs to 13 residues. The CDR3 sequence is CASSLGRGNEQFF. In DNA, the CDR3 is TGTGCCAGCAGCTTAGGTAGAGGCAATGAGCAGTTCTTC.

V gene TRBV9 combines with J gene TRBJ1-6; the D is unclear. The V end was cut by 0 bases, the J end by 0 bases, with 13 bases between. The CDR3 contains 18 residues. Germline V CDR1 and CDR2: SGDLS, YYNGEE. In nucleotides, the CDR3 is TGTGCCAGCAGCGTAGGTCGAAGCTTTAGCTCCTATAATTCACCCCTCCACTTT. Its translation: CASSVGRSFSSYNSPLHF.

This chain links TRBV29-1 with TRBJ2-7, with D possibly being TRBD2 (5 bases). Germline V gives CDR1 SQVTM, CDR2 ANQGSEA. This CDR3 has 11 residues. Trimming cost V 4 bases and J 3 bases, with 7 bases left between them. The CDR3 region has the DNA TGCAGCGTTGGGGAGATCTACGAGCAGTACTTC. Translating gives CSVGEIYEQYF.

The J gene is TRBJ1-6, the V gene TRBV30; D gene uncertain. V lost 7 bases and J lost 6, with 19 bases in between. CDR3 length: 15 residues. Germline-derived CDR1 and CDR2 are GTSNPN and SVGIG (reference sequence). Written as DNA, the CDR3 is TGTGCCTCCCACCGGGAAAAGGGAAGTAATTCACCCCTCCACTTT. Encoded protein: CASHREKGSNSPLHF.

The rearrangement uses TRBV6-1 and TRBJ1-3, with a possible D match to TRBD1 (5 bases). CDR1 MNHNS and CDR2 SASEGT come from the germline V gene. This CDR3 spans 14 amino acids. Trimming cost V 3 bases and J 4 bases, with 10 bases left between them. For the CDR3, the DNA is TGTGCCAGCAGTGATGGACATGGAGGAAACACCATATATTTT. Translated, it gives CASSDGHGGNTIYF.

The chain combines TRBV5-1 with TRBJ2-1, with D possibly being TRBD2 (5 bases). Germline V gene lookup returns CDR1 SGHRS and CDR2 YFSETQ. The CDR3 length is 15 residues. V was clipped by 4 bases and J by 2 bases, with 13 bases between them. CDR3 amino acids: CASSTSGTAYNEQFF. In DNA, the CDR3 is TGCGCCAGCAGCACAAGCGGAACCGCCTACAATGAGCAGTTCTTC.

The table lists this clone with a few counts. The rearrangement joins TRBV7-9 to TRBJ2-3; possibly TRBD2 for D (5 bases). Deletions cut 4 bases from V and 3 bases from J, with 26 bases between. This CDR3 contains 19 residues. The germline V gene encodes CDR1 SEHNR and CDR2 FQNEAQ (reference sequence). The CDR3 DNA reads TGTGCCAGCAGCTCGCCACAAGCGAGAAGCGGAATTTCGACAGATACGCAGTATTTT. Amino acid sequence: CASSSPQARSGISTDTQYF. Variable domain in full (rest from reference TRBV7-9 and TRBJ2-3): DTGVSQNPRHKITKRGQNVTFRCDPISEHNRLYWYRQTLGQGPEFLTYFQNEAQLEKSRLLSDRFSAERPKGSFSTLEIQRTEQGDSAMYLCASSSPQARSGISTDTQYFGPGTRLTVL.

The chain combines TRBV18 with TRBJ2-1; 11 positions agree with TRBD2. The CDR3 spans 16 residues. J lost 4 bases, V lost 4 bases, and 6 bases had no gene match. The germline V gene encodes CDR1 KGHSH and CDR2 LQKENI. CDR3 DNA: TGTGCCAGCTCACTCGATGGGACTAGCGGTTACAATGAGCAGTTCTTC. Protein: CASSLDGTSGYNEQFF.

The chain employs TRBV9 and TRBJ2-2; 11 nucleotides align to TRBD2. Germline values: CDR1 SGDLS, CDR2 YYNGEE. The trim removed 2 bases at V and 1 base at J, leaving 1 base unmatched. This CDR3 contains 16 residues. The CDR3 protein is CASSVGTSGNTGELFF. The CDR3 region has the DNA TGTGCCAGCAGCGTTGGGACTAGCGGGAACACCGGGGAGCTGTTTTTT.

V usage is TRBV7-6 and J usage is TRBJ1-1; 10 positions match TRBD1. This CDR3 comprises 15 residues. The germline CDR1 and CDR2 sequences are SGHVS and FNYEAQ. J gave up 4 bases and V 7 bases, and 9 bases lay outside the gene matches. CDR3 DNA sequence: TGTGCCAGCACCCCGGGGGACAGGGGACCCACTGAAGCTTTCTTT. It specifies CASTPGDRGPTEAFF.

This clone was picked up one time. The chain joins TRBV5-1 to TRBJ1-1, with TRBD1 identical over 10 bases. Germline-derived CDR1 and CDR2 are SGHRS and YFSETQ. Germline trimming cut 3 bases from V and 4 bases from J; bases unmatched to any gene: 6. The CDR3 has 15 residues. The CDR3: CASSSAGQGSTEAFF. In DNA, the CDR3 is TGCGCCAGCAGCTCCGCGGGACAGGGGAGCACTGAAGCTTTCTTT.

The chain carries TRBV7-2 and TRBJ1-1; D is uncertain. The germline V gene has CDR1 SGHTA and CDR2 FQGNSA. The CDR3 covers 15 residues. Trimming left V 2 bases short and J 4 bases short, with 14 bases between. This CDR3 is CASSLSSVGRTEAFF. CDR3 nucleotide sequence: TGTGCCAGCAGCTTATCATCCGTGGGCCGCACTGAAGCTTTCTTT.

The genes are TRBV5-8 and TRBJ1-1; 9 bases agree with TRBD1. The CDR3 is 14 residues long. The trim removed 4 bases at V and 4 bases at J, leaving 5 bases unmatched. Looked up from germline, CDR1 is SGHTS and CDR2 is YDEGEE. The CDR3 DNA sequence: TGTGCCAGCAGCCCCGGACAGGGGTTCACTGAAGCTTTCTTT. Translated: CASSPGQGFTEAFF.

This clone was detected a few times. The CDR3 protein is CASSPRLAPDTQYF. The CDR3 nucleotides read TGTGCCAGCAGCCCGAGACTAGCCCCAGATACGCAGTATTTT. V and J are TRBV13 and TRBJ2-3; 7 nucleotides line up with TRBD2. The ends lost 5 bases at V and 4 bases at J; junction bases unmatched: 6. The CDR3 spans 14 residues. Germline CDR1 is PRHDT and CDR2 is FYEKMQ (reference sequence).

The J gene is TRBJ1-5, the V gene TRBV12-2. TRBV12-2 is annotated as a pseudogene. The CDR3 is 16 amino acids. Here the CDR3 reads CASRLDSVGGNQPQHF. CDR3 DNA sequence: TGTGCAAGTCGCTTAGATAGCGTGGGCGGCAATCAGCCCCAGCATTTT.

The chain's CDR3 is CASSAFGTGATGELFF. The CDR3, as DNA: TGTGCCAGCAGTGCTTTCGGGACAGGGGCCACCGGGGAGCTGTTTTTT. The chain joins TRBV6-1 to TRBJ2-2, with 10 bases fitting TRBD1. CDR1 is MNHNS and CDR2 is SASEGT in the germline V gene. The CDR3 covers 16 residues. The ends lost 4 bases at V and 4 bases at J; junction bases unmatched: 6.